This T cell receptor (beta chain) derives from a study of type 1 regulatory T cells. General study findings and limits: Compared with non-Tr1 cells, Tr1 cells showed a narrower TCR repertoire.

By proportion, this clonotype is medium-sized (0.01 to 0.1%). The antigen remains unidentified. TCRdb itself ran the reads through MiXCR, one entry per CDR3 protein. This sample yields roughly 6,200 distinct CDR3 sequences, of which about 33% are seen a single time; under 30% belongs to the top ten. Trimming cost V 3 bases and J 8 bases, with 17 bases left between them. From germline, CDR1 is SGHTA and CDR2 FQGNSA. This CDR3 has 14 residues. The sample taken for sequencing was cultured type 1 regulatory T (Tr1) cells, either the whole culture or a sorted fraction (not recorded which). The TCR sequence derives from a human donor in good health. The chain couples TRBV7-2 to TRBJ2-7, with a tentative D call TRBD1 (6 bases). CDR3 in amino acids: CASSFGQSSTKQYF. The CDR3, as DNA: TGTGCCAGCAGCTTTGGACAGAGCTCTACGAAGCAGTACTTC.